The 13 T cell receptor beta chains in this list originate from one sample, sequenced in a study of T cell responses to AZD1222 COVID-19 vaccine. The method was immunoSEQ multiplex PCR; TCRdb's version includes in-frame clones alone and lacks a portion of them. This sample has more than 75,000 clones; 90% occur once, and the top ten carry about 28%. The sequencing here drew on peripheral blood, taken on day 0 of AZD1222 vaccination. These receptors all stem from an adult in good health.

The genes are TRBV9 and TRBJ2-2; TRBD2 matches 10 bases. The germline gives CDR1 SGDLS, CDR2 YYNGEE. CDR3 length equals 16 residues. V shed 4 bases, J shed 7 bases, and the junction held 10 bases outside the gene matches. CDR3 residues: CASSKTGTSEHGELFF. In DNA form, the CDR3 reads TGTGCCAGCAGCAAAACCGGGACTAGCGAGCACGGGGAGCTGTTTTTT.

The genes are TRBV7-9 and TRBJ2-1; a weak D match, TRBD1 (5 bases). Germline lookup yields CDR1 SEHNR and CDR2 FQNEAQ (reference sequence). V lost 7 bases to trimming and J lost 3 bases, with 16 bases between them. The CDR3 loop spans 15 amino acids. DNA for the CDR3: TGTGCCAGCACCCTGGGTGGGGCGTACTACAATGAGCAGTTCTTC. This gives the protein CASTLGGAYYNEQFF.

The rearrangement links TRBV7-8 to TRBJ1-5; the match to TRBD1 covers 8 bases. Germline CDR1 SGHVS, CDR2 FQNEAQ. The CDR3 spans 17 residues. Trimming took 4 bases from V and 0 from J; bases not matched to a gene: 8. The CDR3 protein is CASSSPGQVYSNQPQHF. CDR3 nucleotides: TGTGCCAGCAGCTCGCCGGGACAGGTCTATAGCAATCAGCCCCAGCATTTT.

This clone was seen a single time. The chain couples TRBV28 to TRBJ1-5; tentatively, D is TRBD1 (5 bases). The CDR3 has 16 residues. V was trimmed by 6 bases and J by 1 base, leaving 16 bases between them. The germline CDR1 and CDR2 sequences are MDHEN and SYDVKM. The CDR3 here is CASRPGAAGSNQPQHF. As DNA, the CDR3 is TGTGCCAGCAGACCTGGGGCCGCGGGAAGCAATCAGCCCCAGCATTTT.

The V and J genes are TRBV7-2 and TRBJ2-7; either TRBD1 or TRBD2 may fit D (5 bases each). This CDR3 is 14 amino acids long. Germline V gene lookup returns CDR1 SGHTA and CDR2 FQGNSA. V was shortened by 5 bases and J by 4 bases, with 15 bases between the two germline ends. In nucleotides, the CDR3 is TGTGCCAGCAGCACGGACGGGGCGGGTTACGAGCAGTACTTC. Translating it yields CASSTDGAGYEQYF.

V and J are TRBV11-2 and TRBJ2-5; D uncertain. In germline, CDR1 is SGHAT, CDR2 FQNNGV. The V gene lost 2 bases and the J gene lost 5 bases, with 6 bases spanning the gap. The CDR3 runs to 12 residues. CDR3 amino acids: CASSLSSETQYF. CDR3 in DNA: TGTGCCAGCAGCTTAAGCTCGGAGACCCAGTACTTC.

The chain recombines TRBV30 with TRBJ1-2; maybe TRBD1 (5 bases). Germline V gene data show CDR1 as GTSNPN and CDR2 as SVGIG (reference sequence). This CDR3 contains 12 residues. The V end was cut by 0 bases, the J end by 6 bases, with 8 bases between. CDR3 in DNA: TGTGCCTGGAGTGTCGGGGGTGATGGCTACACCTTC. Its translation: CAWSVGGDGYTF.

This CDR3 is CASSDRAKNIQYF. The CDR3 nucleotides are TGTGCCAGCAGTGATAGAGCCAAAAACATTCAGTACTTC. V gene TRBV6-1 combines with J gene TRBJ2-4; no clear D. The CDR3 covers 13 residues. Trimming removed 3 bases at V and 0 bases at J, with 3 bases between. Germline CDR1 MNHNS, CDR2 SASEGT.

The chain joins TRBV6-1 to TRBJ2-3, with D possibly matching TRBD2 (6 bases). The germline gives CDR1 MNHNS, CDR2 SASEGT. The CDR3 runs to 15 residues. V was trimmed by 3 bases and J by 0 bases, leaving 10 bases between them. The CDR3 sequence is CASSEVSGSTDTQYF. Here the CDR3 DNA reads TGTGCCAGCAGTGAGGTTAGCGGTAGCACAGATACGCAGTATTTT.

The chain has TRBV19 and TRBJ1-2, with D possibly TRBD1 on 6 matching bases. V was pared by 1 base and J by 4 bases, with 13 bases between. The V gene's germline CDR1 is LNHDA and CDR2 SQIVND (reference sequence). The CDR3 consists of 15 residues. CDR3 bases: TGTGCCAGTAGTATAGCGAGCAGGGGCCTCTATGGCTACACCTTC. It yields the protein CASSIASRGLYGYTF.

The V call is TRBV2, the J call TRBJ2-7, with D perhaps TRBD1 (6 bases). CDR3 length equals 16 residues. V lost 4 bases to trimming and J lost 1 base, with 17 bases between them. Germline V gene lookup returns CDR1 SNHLY and CDR2 FYNNEI. CDR3 sequence reads: CASSGSKTGHSYEQYF. In DNA, the CDR3 is TGTGCCAGCAGTGGCTCGAAGACAGGCCATTCCTACGAGCAGTACTTC.

J is TRBJ1-1 and V is TRBV6-5, with D unresolved. The CDR3 is made up of 13 amino acids. Germline assignment: CDR1 MNHEY and CDR2 SVGAGI. Trimming removed 9 bases at V and 5 bases at J, with 16 bases between. In DNA form, the CDR3 reads TGTGCCAGTGCTGCCGGGTTGGTAACTGAAGCTTTCTTT. This gives the protein CASAAGLVTEAFF.

This clone was observed a few times. The chain recombines TRBV3-1 (or the pseudogene TRBV3-2) with TRBJ2-2, with D possibly TRBD2 on 5 matching bases. Per germline, CDR1 LGHDT and CDR2 YNNKEL (reference sequence). The CDR3 covers 16 residues. V was trimmed by 5 bases and J by 4 bases, leaving 17 bases between them. The CDR3 reads CASSTKYTRGTGELFF. The CDR3 DNA reads as TGTGCCAGCAGCACAAAGTATACCCGGGGCACCGGGGAGCTGTTTTTT.